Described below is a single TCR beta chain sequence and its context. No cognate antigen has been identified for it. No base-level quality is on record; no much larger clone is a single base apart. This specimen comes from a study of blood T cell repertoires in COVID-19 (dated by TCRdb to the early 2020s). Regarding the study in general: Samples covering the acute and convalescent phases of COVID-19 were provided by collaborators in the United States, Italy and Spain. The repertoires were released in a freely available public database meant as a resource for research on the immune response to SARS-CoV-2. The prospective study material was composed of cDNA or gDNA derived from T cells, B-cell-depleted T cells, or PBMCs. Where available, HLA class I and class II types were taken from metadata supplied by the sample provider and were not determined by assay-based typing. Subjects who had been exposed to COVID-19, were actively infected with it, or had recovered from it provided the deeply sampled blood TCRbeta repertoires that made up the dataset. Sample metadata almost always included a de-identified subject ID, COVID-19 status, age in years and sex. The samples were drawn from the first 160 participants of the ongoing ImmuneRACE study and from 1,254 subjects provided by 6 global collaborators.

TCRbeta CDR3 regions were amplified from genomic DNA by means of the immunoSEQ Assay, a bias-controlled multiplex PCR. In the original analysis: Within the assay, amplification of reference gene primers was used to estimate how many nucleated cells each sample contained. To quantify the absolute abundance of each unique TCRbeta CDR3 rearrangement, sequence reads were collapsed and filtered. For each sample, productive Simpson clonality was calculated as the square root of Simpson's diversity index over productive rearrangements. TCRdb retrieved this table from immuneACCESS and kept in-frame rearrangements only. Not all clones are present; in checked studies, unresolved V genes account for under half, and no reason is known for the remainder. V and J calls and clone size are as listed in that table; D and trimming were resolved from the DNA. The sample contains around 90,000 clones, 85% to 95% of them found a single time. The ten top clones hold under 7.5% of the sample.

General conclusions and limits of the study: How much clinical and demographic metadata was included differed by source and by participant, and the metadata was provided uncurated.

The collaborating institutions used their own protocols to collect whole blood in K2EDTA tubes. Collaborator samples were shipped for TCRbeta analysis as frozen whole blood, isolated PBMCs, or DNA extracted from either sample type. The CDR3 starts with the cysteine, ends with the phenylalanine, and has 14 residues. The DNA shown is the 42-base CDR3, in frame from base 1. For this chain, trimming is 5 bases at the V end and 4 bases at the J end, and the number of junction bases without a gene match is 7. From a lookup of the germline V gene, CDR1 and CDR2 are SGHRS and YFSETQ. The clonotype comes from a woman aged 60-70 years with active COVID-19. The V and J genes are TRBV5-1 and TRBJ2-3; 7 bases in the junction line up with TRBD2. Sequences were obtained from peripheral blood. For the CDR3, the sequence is CASSSSAGADTQYF. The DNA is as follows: TGCGCCAGCAGTAGTAGCGCGGGGGCAGATACGCAGTATTTT.